Below are 12 T cell receptor beta chains sequenced from a single sample in a study of neurological immune-mediated disorders (dated by TCRdb to the late 2010s). Receptor amplification or capture employed 5' RACE. The sequencer listed for this sample is Illumina HiSeq 2500. The raw public data were reprocessed by TCRdb itself: fastp quality trimming at Q25, MiXCR clonotype calling, in-frame beta chains only. For every CDR3 protein sequence, its rows merge into one entry that carries the most common genes and DNA. The sample has about 44,000 distinct CDR3 sequences on record, around a fifth of them singletons. The ten largest make up around 4.7% of the sample. The sample's time point label is to be understood as: technical triplicate 3. The sequenced sample consisted of PBMCs. The receptor source for this set is a man aged 55 to 69 with HTLV-1-associated myelopathy (HAM/TSP).

The table lists this clonotype with many counts. This chain joins TRBV7-2 and TRBJ1-3; D remains ambiguous. The CDR3 length is 14 residues. The germline V and J ends were trimmed by 2 bases and 3 bases, with 8 bases remaining between them. Germline V gene sequence: CDR1 SGHTA, CDR2 FQGNSA. The CDR3 protein is CASSLMGGGNTIYF. Written as DNA, the CDR3 is TGTGCCAGCAGCTTAATGGGTGGTGGAAACACCATATATTTT.

This clonotype was recorded at least ten times. The CDR3 region has the DNA TGTGCCAGCAGCCAAGAGGTACAAAGCGGATGGCAGTATTTT. It specifies CASSQEVQSGWQYF. The chain joins TRBV3-1 to TRBJ2-3; D perhaps matches TRBD2 (5 bases). V dropped 0 bases and J dropped 11 bases, with 15 bases sitting between them. Germline CDR1 is LGHDT and CDR2 is YNNKEL (reference sequence). CDR3 length: 14 amino acids.

The rearrangement uses TRBV6-5 and TRBJ1-2; D is undetermined. This CDR3 is built from 11 residues. The germline CDR1 and CDR2 sequences are MNHEY and SVGAGI. The CDR3 reads CTCLSPKGYTF. In DNA form, the CDR3 reads TGTACCTGCCTATCCCCCAAAGGCTACACCTTC.

In this sample, this clonotype turned up many times. The chain joins TRBV6-6 to TRBJ2-1; D possibly uses TRBD1 or TRBD2 (5 bases each). V lost 6 bases, J lost 6 bases, and 15 bases lay in between. The CDR3 extends over 14 amino acids. Germline assignment: CDR1 MNHNY and CDR2 SVGAGI (reference sequence). The CDR3: CASRTGRGGNEQFF. As DNA, the CDR3 is TGTGCCAGCAGAACGGGACGAGGCGGCAATGAGCAGTTCTTC.

This clonotype was detected many times. This chain joins TRBV7-2 and TRBJ2-7; 10 positions agree with TRBD2. The CDR3 runs to 15 residues. Germline V gene sequence: CDR1 SGHTA, CDR2 FQGNSA. The V and J ends lost 0 bases and 4 bases, in that order; junction bases with no gene match: 3. The CDR3 nucleotides are TGTGCCAGCAGCTTAGCTACAGCGGGAGGGTACGAGCAGTACTTC. The encoded protein is CASSLATAGGYEQYF.

This clonotype was seen at least ten times. V gene TRBV4-1 combines with J gene TRBJ1-2; a possible D gene is TRBD1 (6 bases). V was shortened by 2 bases and J by 6 bases, with 28 bases between the two germline ends. CDR1 is MGHRA, CDR2 YSYEKL, per germline. The CDR3 extends over 19 amino acids. The DNA for the CDR3 is TGCGCCAGCAGCCAAATTGGACAGAAAAGGACCGAGGCCGGGGATGGCTACACCTTC. Protein: CASSQIGQKRTEAGDGYTF.

Remarks on this clonotype: An end of the junction differs from the germline gene, which may be a read error. The gene calls are TRBV20-1 and TRBJ1-1; TRBD1 matches at 10 bases. Germline lookup yields CDR1 DFQATT and CDR2 SNEGSKA (reference sequence). This CDR3 is built from 15 residues. The CDR3 DNA reads TGCAGTGTTAGAAGACAGGGGGCGAGTGGCACTGAAGCTTTCTTT. This gives the protein CSVRRQGASGTEAFF.

Details on this clonotype: A much larger clone differs from this one at a single base, so this may be a read error. Given the absence of the conserved phenylalanine or tryptophan at the CDR3 end, a read error is likely. The chain links TRBV5-1 to TRBJ2-1, with a possible D match to TRBD1 (7 bases). The V and J ends lost 0 bases and 7 bases respectively, with 14 bases between them. Germline V gene lookup returns CDR1 SGHRS and CDR2 YFSETQ. This CDR3 spans 15 amino acids. The CDR3 bases are TGCGCCAGCAGCTTGGTAGACAGGGAGGTGAATGAGCAGTTCTTA. This encodes CASSLVDREVNEQFL.

This clonotype appeared many times. The chain couples TRBV20-1 to TRBJ1-5; D perhaps matches TRBD1 (5 bases). V was trimmed by 2 bases and J by 2 bases, leaving 13 bases between them. The germline V gene has CDR1 DFQATT and CDR2 SNEGSKA (reference sequence). The CDR3 has 15 amino acids. The CDR3 nucleotides are TGCAGTGCTAGATTCGTAGGGGAGGGCAATCAGCCCCAGCATTTT. Its translation: CSARFVGEGNQPQHF.

This clonotype showed up many times. V usage is TRBV15 and J usage is TRBJ2-1, with D unresolved. The CDR3 consists of 17 residues. Germline CDR1 is LNHNV and CDR2 is YYDKDF (reference sequence). V lost 0 bases to trimming and J lost 1 base, with 13 bases between them. The CDR3 nucleotides are TGTGCCACCAGCAGAGAGCGACTCATACTTTCCTACAATGAGCAGTTCTTC. Translation: CATSRERLILSYNEQFF.

The chain links TRBV6-2 or TRBV6-3 to TRBJ2-3; no firm D call. V was trimmed by 0 bases and J by 4 bases, leaving 14 bases between them. Germline V gene sequence: CDR1 MNHEY, CDR2 SVGEGT. CDR3 length: 16 amino acids. CDR3 sequence: CASSYSILYGADTQYF. DNA of the CDR3: TGTGCCAGCAGTTACTCGATTTTGTATGGGGCAGATACGCAGTATTTT.

This clonotype was detected ten times or more. The gene calls are TRBV5-1 and TRBJ2-2; 8 bases line up with TRBD2. Germline assignment: CDR1 SGHRS and CDR2 YFSETQ. This CDR3 is built from 16 residues. V lost 3 bases, J lost 2 bases, and 6 bases stayed unmatched. The CDR3 here is CASSSRLATNTGELFF. The CDR3 DNA reads as TGCGCCAGCAGCTCGAGACTAGCGACAAACACCGGGGAGCTGTTTTTT.